The sequence of this TCR beta chain was determined in a study of T cells in pancreatic ductal adenocarcinoma. Per the germline V gene, CDR1 is SQVTM and CDR2 is ANQGSEA. The CDR3 consists of 15 residues. V gave up 7 bases and J gave up 3 bases; unmatched junction bases: 6. Surgery without prior neoadjuvant therapy was the treatment of the selected pancreatic ductal adenocarcinoma patients. Measured with immunoSEQ multiplex PCR; TCRdb has only the in-frame clones, and not every one. This table holds over 7,500 clones, under 90% found once. Sequences were obtained from PBMCs. This clonotype was obtained from a human donor with pancreatic ductal adenocarcinoma. V usage is TRBV29-1 and J usage is TRBJ2-3; 14 bases map to TRBD2. The CDR3 nucleotides are TGCAGCGCCAAGGGACTAGCGGGAGTGACAGATACGCAGTATTTT. Translation gives CSAKGLAGVTDTQYF.